This record looks at one T cell receptor beta chain sequence and its context. What it binds is not known. Time point given: week 23, last vaccination. Vaccine doses each comprised 300 ug of mutant IDH1 20-mer peptide, with topical imiquimod. The sample belongs to a study of a mutant IDH1 vaccine in newly diagnosed glioma. Whole-study context: The study gave patients eight vaccinations in weeks 1, 3, 5, 7, 11, 15, 19, 23. The first vaccination came 4-6 weeks after radiotherapy alone, or with temozolomide cycles. The earlier regimen, radiotherapy, temozolomide, or both, was most often both. Findings of the study overall: The authors found pseudoprogression apparently unrelated to changes in top peripheral T cell clonotypes.

The CDR3 consists of 13 residues. The germline CDR1 and CDR2 sequences are LGHNT and FRNRAP. Profiling relied on immunoSEQ multiplex PCR, and the TCRdb table lists in-frame clones only, not all of them. The table has about 20,000 clones, roughly 78% seen once. Specimen: PBMCs, collected from a glioma patient whose treatment included an IDH1 peptide vaccine. The genes are TRBV12-5 and TRBJ2-5, with D unclear. The better agreement between TRBJ2-7 and the DNA end casts doubt on the J call. The receptor's source is a man aged 25 to 45 with glioma. CDR3 sequence: CASGLGTYYEQYF. For the CDR3, the DNA is TGTGCTAGTGGTTTGGGCACCTACTACGAGCAGTACTTC.